This entry lists 20 T cell receptor beta chains sequenced from one sample in a study of blood T cell repertoires in COVID-19. The table came from immunoSEQ multiplex PCR; TCRdb's copy has only in-frame clones and leaves some out. Here the sample spans about 200,000 clones, roughly 84% being singletons. Sample: peripheral blood. These receptors were collected from a human donor in a cohort sampled during active COVID-19.

The rearrangement uses TRBV21-1 and TRBJ1-2; the DNA was not used to check the table's D call, TRBD1. TRBV21-1 corresponds to a pseudogene. The CDR3 covers 15 residues. As DNA, the CDR3 is TGTGCCAGCAGCATCAAACCAGGGAACCTCTATGGCTACACCTTC. This codes for CASSIKPGNLYGYTF.

The rearrangement links TRBV5-1 to TRBJ2-7; D is perhaps TRBD1 (5 bases). This CDR3 comprises 13 residues. CDR1 and CDR2 from the germline V gene are SGHRS and YFSETQ. Deletions cut 2 bases from V and 2 bases from J, with 8 bases between. CDR3 sequence: CASSFGQTYEQYF. DNA of the CDR3: TGCGCCAGCAGCTTCGGACAAACCTACGAGCAGTACTTC.

This clone was counted a few times. The V and J genes are TRBV5-4 and TRBJ1-1; D gene ambiguous. V was shortened by 2 bases and J by 0 bases, with 8 bases between the two germline ends. The CDR3 runs 14 residues. Germline CDR1 and CDR2: SGHNT and YYREEE (reference sequence). Written as DNA, the CDR3 is TGTGCCAGCAGCTTAGGAGTATTGAACACTGAAGCTTTCTTT. Translated, it gives CASSLGVLNTEAFF.

This CDR3 is CASSPRSVSGSGEQFF. The CDR3 region has the DNA TGTGCCAGCTCACCACGGTCGGTGAGCGGGAGTGGTGAGCAGTTCTTC. The chain carries TRBV18 and TRBJ2-1, with 8 bases that match TRBD2. The CDR3 has 16 amino acids. V lost 1 base to trimming and J lost 9 bases; unmatched junction nucleotides: 11. The V gene's germline CDR1 is KGHSH and CDR2 LQKENI.

The V and J genes are TRBV28 and TRBJ1-1; TRBD1 aligns across 10 bases. The J segment lost 4 bases and the V segment lost 6 bases, leaving 5 bases of the junction unmatched. This CDR3 spans 14 amino acids. From germline, CDR1 is MDHEN and CDR2 SYDVKM. CDR3 nucleotide sequence: TGTGCCAGCAGGATGACAGGGGGCCCCACTGAAGCTTTCTTT. It translates to CASRMTGGPTEAFF.

This clone appeared once. The chain carries TRBV7-2 and TRBJ2-2; weak D call: TRBD2 (5 bases). The CDR3 is made up of 15 amino acids. Germline CDR1 SGHTA, CDR2 FQGNSA. With 4 bases removed from V and 5 bases from J, the gap between germline ends came to 14 bases. This CDR3 is CASSWVSSGTGELFF. CDR3 nucleotide sequence: TGTGCCAGCAGCTGGGTATCCTCGGGGACCGGGGAGCTGTTTTTT. Filled out from reference TRBV7-2 and TRBJ2-2, the complete variable domain reads GAGVSQSPSNKVTEKGKDVELRCDPISGHTALYWYRQSLGQGLEFLIYFQGNSAPDKSGLPSDRFSAERTGGSVSTLTIQRTQQEDSAVYLCASSWVSSGTGELFFGEGSRLTVL.

V and J are TRBV30 and TRBJ1-5, with TRBD1 matching over 7 bases. Germline assignment: CDR1 GTSNPN and CDR2 SVGIG (reference sequence). V trimming: 1 base; J trimming: 6 bases; junction bases outside the gene matches: 3. The CDR3 totals 13 residues. This CDR3 is CAWSAQGLQPQHF. In DNA, the CDR3 is TGTGCCTGGAGTGCACAGGGGCTTCAGCCCCAGCATTTT.

The CDR3: CASSYGLEMGHEQYF. DNA of the CDR3: TGTGCCAGCAGTTACGGTCTGGAAATGGGCCACGAGCAGTACTTC. The rearrangement links TRBV6-5 to TRBJ2-7; the D is unclear. Germline V lookup: CDR1 MNHEY, CDR2 SVGAGI. V lost 2 bases and J lost 5, with 16 bases in between. The length of the CDR3 is 15 residues.

This sequence joins TRBV19 and TRBJ1-2; perhaps TRBD1 as D (6 bases). Germline V lookup: CDR1 LNHDA, CDR2 SQIVND (reference sequence). The CDR3 totals 15 residues. V was shortened by 1 base and J by 3 bases, with 12 bases between the two germline ends. The CDR3 loop reads CASSIGDRRYYGYTF. The CDR3 bases are TGTGCCAGTAGTATAGGTGACAGGAGATACTATGGCTACACCTTC.

The chain couples TRBV11-2 to TRBJ1-5, with D possibly matching TRBD1 (5 bases). The CDR3 spans 15 residues. In germline, CDR1 is SGHAT, CDR2 FQNNGV. V was trimmed by 0 bases and J by 4 bases, leaving 10 bases between them. CDR3 in amino acids: CASSLDIGGNQPQHF. The CDR3 nucleotides are TGTGCCAGCAGCTTAGACATCGGGGGGAATCAGCCCCAGCATTTT.

The table lists this clone with a count of one. The chain links TRBV18 to TRBJ1-4; D gene unclear. CDR1 is KGHSH and CDR2 is LQKENI in the germline V gene. With 6 bases removed from V and 7 bases from J, the gap between germline ends came to 15 bases. The CDR3 consists of 14 residues. The CDR3 DNA reads as TGTGCCAGCTCTCGAGTTCCGGAGGGTGAAAAACTGTTTTTT. Translating gives CASSRVPEGEKLFF.

The chain carries TRBV28 and TRBJ2-1; 7 nucleotides line up with TRBD2. V was clipped by 5 bases and J by 7 bases; unmatched bases: 14. There are 16 residues in the CDR3. Per the germline V gene, CDR1 is MDHEN and CDR2 is SYDVKM. The CDR3 is CASSRRGEGLRNEQFF. The CDR3 region has the DNA TGTGCCAGCAGTCGACGGGGGGAGGGACTGAGAAATGAGCAGTTCTTC.

The chain is built from TRBV18 and TRBJ1-3, with TRBD1 matching 9 bases. The CDR3 has 17 amino acids. The trim removed 3 bases at V and 4 bases at J, leaving 10 bases unmatched. Germline V gene sequence: CDR1 KGHSH, CDR2 LQKENI. This CDR3 reads CASSPRTGAAGGNTIYF. The CDR3 DNA sequence: TGTGCCAGCTCACCCCGGACAGGGGCCGCGGGAGGAAACACCATATATTTT.

In its sample, this clone was seen a few times. This rearrangement joins TRBV12-3 or TRBV12-4 to TRBJ1-6, with D possibly being TRBD1 (5 bases). The CDR3 has 13 residues. V lost 5 bases, J lost 9 bases, and 11 bases lay in between. The CDR3 spells CASSRGRSSPLHF. DNA of the CDR3: TGTGCCAGCAGTAGGGGTAGGAGTTCACCCCTCCACTTT.

The chain carries TRBV19 and TRBJ1-4, with TRBD1 identical over 10 bases. This CDR3 spans 15 amino acids. Unmatched junction bases numbered 0, after V lost 5 bases and J lost 0 bases. Germline V gives CDR1 LNHDA, CDR2 SQIVND (reference sequence). As DNA, the CDR3 is TGTGCCAGTAGTGACAGGGGGCCAACTAATGAAAAACTGTTTTTT. Residues: CASSDRGPTNEKLFF.

This chain joins TRBV4-1 and TRBJ2-7, with 10 bases aligning to TRBD1. This CDR3 has 17 residues. V shed 1 base, J shed 1 base, and the junction held 7 bases outside the gene matches. Germline loops: CDR1 MGHRA, CDR2 YSYEKL. For the CDR3, the DNA is TGCGCCAGCAGCCAAGGGGGGGGACAGGGGAAATCCTACGAGCAGTACTTC. It specifies CASSQGGGQGKSYEQYF.

The chain is built from TRBV2 and TRBJ2-3, with a tentative D call TRBD2 (7 bases). CDR1 SNHLY and CDR2 FYNNEI come from the germline V gene. CDR3 size: 17 residues. V lost 6 bases to trimming and J lost 4 bases, with 23 bases between them. The CDR3 protein is CASRRRDRRGGADTQYF. Written as DNA, the CDR3 is TGTGCCAGCAGGCGGAGGGACCGCAGGGGAGGGGCAGATACGCAGTATTTT.

The genes are TRBV3-1 (or the pseudogene TRBV3-2) and TRBJ2-1; 11 bases map to TRBD2. V trimming: 0 bases; J trimming: 6 bases; junction bases outside the gene matches: 10. From germline, CDR1 is LGHDT and CDR2 YNNKEL (reference sequence). The CDR3 loop spans 18 amino acids. The CDR3 sequence is CASSQDLSGLAVVNEQFF. CDR3 nucleotide sequence: TGTGCCAGCAGCCAAGACTTATCGGGACTAGCGGTCGTCAATGAGCAGTTCTTC.

CDR3: CASRFTGLANEQFF. The CDR3 nucleotides are TGTGCCAGCAGATTTACGGGACTAGCAAATGAGCAGTTCTTC. This chain uses TRBV27 with TRBJ2-1, with 9 bases matching TRBD2. Looked up from germline, CDR1 is MNHEY and CDR2 is SMNVEV (reference sequence). V was pared by 6 bases and J by 7 bases, with 7 bases of the junction left unmatched. The CDR3 contains 14 residues.

This chain links TRBV5-1 with TRBJ2-2, with 7 bases matching TRBD1. Per the germline V gene, CDR1 is SGHRS and CDR2 is YFSETQ. This CDR3 has 16 amino acids. The J segment lost 0 bases and the V segment lost 1 base, leaving 3 bases of the junction unmatched. The CDR3 protein is CASSLSGQANTGELFF. In DNA form, the CDR3 reads TGCGCCAGCAGCTTGTCCGGACAGGCGAACACCGGGGAGCTGTTTTTT.